Shown below are 3 T cell receptor beta chains from a single sample sequenced in a study of blood T cell repertoires in COVID-19. The data were produced by immunoSEQ multiplex PCR, yet TCRdb's version contains in-frame clones alone and is incomplete. The sample has about 160,000 clones, 79% seen once. Sequencing was carried out using peripheral blood. The receptors originated from a woman aged 60-70 years with COVID-19, enrolled during active disease.

The V gene is TRBV7-3, the J gene TRBJ2-6; no definite D call. Germline assignment: CDR1 SGHTA and CDR2 FQGTGA. Trimming removed 5 bases at V and 1 base at J, with 12 bases between. The CDR3 extends over 16 amino acids. The CDR3 sequence: CASSLPTGSGANVLTF. The CDR3 DNA reads TGTGCCAGCAGCCTACCGACCGGGTCTGGGGCCAACGTCCTGACTTTC.

Only a few counts were recorded for this clone. This chain connects TRBV3-1 (or the pseudogene TRBV3-2) to TRBJ2-4, with D tentatively TRBD2 (6 bases). V was cut by 0 bases and J by 5 bases, with 17 bases left in between. CDR3 length: 17 amino acids. Germline values: CDR1 LGHDT, CDR2 YNNKEL (reference sequence). The CDR3: CASSQETRWGRENIQYF. The CDR3 bases are TGTGCCAGCAGCCAAGAGACTAGGTGGGGACGGGAAAACATTCAGTACTTC.

This clone came up a few times. The chain carries TRBV27 and TRBJ2-1; 9 bases align to TRBD2. With V trimmed by 7 bases and J by 8 bases, 9 bases remained unmatched. Germline V lookup: CDR1 MNHEY, CDR2 SMNVEV (reference sequence). CDR3 length equals 14 residues. The CDR3 protein is CASTAQRGEYEQFF. CDR3 nucleotide sequence: TGTGCCAGCACTGCCCAGCGGGGGGAGTATGAGCAGTTCTTC.